This entry lists 21 T cell receptor beta chains sequenced from one sample in a study of OX40 agonist ivuxolimab in advanced cancers. Assay: immunoSEQ multiplex PCR; the TCRdb copy retains only in-frame clones and omits some. The table has around 79,000 clones, more than 75% seen once; the top ten hold under 0.85%. The sequencing here drew on CD4+ or CD8+ T cells sorted from blood, taken in a trial of the OX40 agonist ivuxolimab. The receptors come from an adult with an advanced solid tumor such as melanoma, head and neck, liver or kidney cancer.

The chain uses TRBV5-4 and TRBJ2-1; TRBD2 matches at 8 bases. Looked up from germline, CDR1 is SGHNT and CDR2 is YYREEE (reference sequence). V lost 6 bases to trimming and J lost 5 bases; unmatched junction nucleotides: 10. The CDR3 is made up of 15 amino acids. In nucleotides, the CDR3 is TGTGCCAGCACCCTAAATAGCGGGGCCAACAATGAGCAGTTCTTC. Translation gives CASTLNSGANNEQFF.

This chain joins TRBV9 and TRBJ2-1; 10 bases match TRBD2. Germline CDR1 is SGDLS and CDR2 is YYNGEE. J was trimmed by 0 bases and V by 7 bases; bases with no gene match: 1. The length of the CDR3 is 14 residues. CDR3 region: CASASGSSYNEQFF. The CDR3 nucleotides are TGTGCCAGCGCTAGCGGGAGCTCCTACAATGAGCAGTTCTTC.

The rearrangement uses TRBV28 and TRBJ1-2; 12 bases match TRBD1. Per germline, CDR1 MDHEN and CDR2 SYDVKM. This CDR3 spans 16 amino acids. V trimming: 9 bases; J trimming: 8 bases; junction bases outside the gene matches: 16. For the CDR3, the DNA is TGTGCCAGTGGGACCGGGATGGGACAGGGGGCAAGAGGCTACACCTTC. Translated, it gives CASGTGMGQGARGYTF.

The genes are TRBV9 and TRBJ1-1; 7 positions agree with TRBD1. With V trimmed by 3 bases and J by 1 base, 6 bases remained unmatched. CDR3 size: 15 residues. CDR1 is SGDLS and CDR2 is YYNGEE in the germline V gene. The DNA for the CDR3 is TGTGCCAGCAGCGGACAGGGCCTGGGGAACACTGAAGCTTTCTTT. Translating it yields CASSGQGLGNTEAFF.

Only one count was recorded for this clone. The chain employs TRBV19 and TRBJ1-3; no clear D gene. Trimming shortened V by 6 bases and J by 4 bases, and 10 bases separated the two germline ends. Germline V gene data show CDR1 as LNHDA and CDR2 as SQIVND (reference sequence). CDR3 length: 13 amino acids. The CDR3 DNA follows: TGTGCCAGTAGCCCTTTGGGGGGAAACACCATATATTTT. Protein: CASSPLGGNTIYF.

This chain joins TRBV27 and TRBJ1-4, with 11 bases that match TRBD1. J was trimmed by 7 bases and V by 0 bases; bases with no gene match: 4. Germline V gives CDR1 MNHEY, CDR2 SMNVEV (reference sequence). The CDR3 loop spans 16 amino acids. CDR3 region: CASSLSGQGAGEKLFF. The CDR3 coding sequence is TGTGCCAGCAGTTTATCAGGACAGGGGGCCGGTGAAAAACTGTTTTTT.

The V call is TRBV10-2, the J call TRBJ2-1; the D gene could be TRBD1 or TRBD2 (6 bases each). This CDR3 contains 17 residues. V shed 3 bases and J shed 0 bases, with 15 bases lying between them. The germline gives CDR1 WSHSY, CDR2 SAAADI. For the CDR3, the DNA is TGCGCCAGCAGTGAAGTGGGGGGCAAACTCTCCTACAATGAGCAGTTCTTC. Its protein product is CASSEVGGKLSYNEQFF.

The rearrangement joins TRBV28 to TRBJ1-2; 7 bases map to TRBD1. V dropped 2 bases and J dropped 4; count of bases not matched to a gene: 10. CDR3 length: 16 residues. Germline lookup yields CDR1 MDHEN and CDR2 SYDVKM. The CDR3 region is CASSLGGQPSSYGYTF. CDR3 nucleotide sequence: TGTGCCAGCAGTTTAGGGGGACAGCCTTCTAGCTATGGCTACACCTTC.

For this clone: One junction end does not reproduce the germline sequence, and a read error may be involved. The J gene is TRBJ2-3, the V gene TRBV7-2, with D unclear. Germline-derived CDR1 and CDR2 are SGHTA and FQGNSA. The CDR3 totals 11 residues. CDR3 nucleotides: TGTGCCAGCAGCTACTTGACCTCGCAGAATTTT. It is translated as CASSYLTSQNF.

The CDR3 loop is CASSLGQGVRSPLHF. The CDR3 DNA reads as TGTGCCAGCAGCCTCGGACAGGGGGTACGTTCACCCCTCCACTTT. The chain has TRBV7-3 and TRBJ1-6; 10 positions match TRBD1. The CDR3 runs to 15 residues. Germline lookup yields CDR1 SGHTA and CDR2 FQGTGA. Unmatched junction bases numbered 7, after V lost 5 bases and J lost 9 bases. Full variable domain (outside the CDR3, taken from reference TRBV7-3 and TRBJ1-6): GAGVSQTPSNKVTEKGKYVELRCDPISGHTALYWYRQSLGQGPEFLIYFQGTGAADDSGLPNDRFFAVRPEGSVSTLKIQRTERGDSAVYLCASSLGQGVRSPLHFGNGTRLTVT.

This chain uses TRBV4-3 with TRBJ1-6; D unresolved. Germline CDR1 reads LGHNA; CDR2 reads YSLEER. The CDR3 covers 18 residues. V lost 0 bases and J 8 bases, leaving 20 bases between the germline ends. The CDR3 bases are TGCGCCAGCAGCCAAGATCTTACGGGCCTGGTGCGGGATTCACCCCTCCACTTT. It is translated as CASSQDLTGLVRDSPLHF.

The V and J genes are TRBV5-1 and TRBJ1-4; TRBD1 is a possible D gene (5 bases). Germline-derived CDR1 and CDR2 are SGHRS and YFSETQ. V lost 4 bases and J 5 bases, leaving 12 bases between the germline ends. CDR3 length equals 14 residues. CDR3 nucleotides: TGCGCCAGCAGCCTGGCGGGACGGAATGAAAAACTGTTTTTT. Translated: CASSLAGRNEKLFF.

V usage is TRBV5-5 and J usage is TRBJ1-1, with 7 bases identical to TRBD1. The CDR3 runs to 15 residues. The V segment lost 0 bases and the J segment 8 bases; nucleotides outside the gene matches: 10. The germline V gene encodes CDR1 SGHKS and CDR2 YYEKEE (reference sequence). CDR3 protein: CASSLVVTGSSEAFF. In nucleotides, the CDR3 is TGTGCCAGCAGCTTGGTCGTGACAGGGTCTTCCGAAGCTTTCTTT.

The chain employs TRBV18 and TRBJ2-7; no reliable D call. The CDR3 loop spans 14 amino acids. Trimming cost V 1 base and J 2 bases, with 9 bases left between them. Germline CDR1 reads KGHSH; CDR2 reads LQKENI. The CDR3 sequence is CASSPRSKTYEQYF. The CDR3 region has the DNA TGTGCCAGCTCACCACGATCCAAGACCTACGAGCAGTACTTC. The whole variable domain, filled in from reference TRBV18 and TRBJ2-7, reads NAGVMQNPRHLVRRRGQEARLRCSPMKGHSHVYWYRQLPEEGLKFMVYLQKENIIDESGMPKERFSAEFPKEGPSILRIQQVVRGDSAAYFCASSPRSKTYEQYFGPGTRLTVT.

The V and J genes are TRBV4-3 and TRBJ2-7, with 9 positions matching TRBD1. The CDR3 runs 17 residues. V lost 0 bases and J lost 3; bases outside the gene matches: 9. Per the germline V gene, CDR1 is LGHNA and CDR2 is YSLEER. CDR3 protein: CASSQETGTGQIYEQYF. In DNA, the CDR3 is TGCGCCAGCAGCCAAGAAACGGGGACAGGGCAAATCTACGAGCAGTACTTC.

V is TRBV9 and J is TRBJ2-3; perhaps TRBD2 as D (5 bases). The CDR3 covers 15 residues. Per the germline V gene, CDR1 is SGDLS and CDR2 is YYNGEE. V gave up 5 bases and J gave up 0 bases, with 13 bases separating them. The CDR3 protein is CASRPPGSSTDTQYF. The DNA of the CDR3 is TGTGCCAGCAGGCCCCCGGGGAGCAGCACAGATACGCAGTATTTT. The whole variable domain, filled in from reference TRBV9 and TRBJ2-3, reads DSGVTQTPKHLITATGQRVTLRCSPRSGDLSVYWYQQSLDQGLQFLIQYYNGEERAKGNILERFSAQQFPDLHSELNLSSLELGDSALYFCASRPPGSSTDTQYFGPGTRLTVL.

This chain joins TRBV7-9 and TRBJ1-6, with 8 bases matching TRBD1. The CDR3 is 16 amino acids. After removal of 1 base from V and 7 bases from J, the junction contained 6 bases not matched to a gene. Germline-derived CDR1 and CDR2 are SEHNR and FQNEAQ (reference sequence). The CDR3 here is CASSLVLGTGNSPLHF. The CDR3 region has the DNA TGTGCCAGCAGCTTAGTTCTGGGGACAGGCAATTCACCCCTCCACTTT.

The chain uses TRBV25-1 and TRBJ1-6; D gene ambiguous. This CDR3 has 15 amino acids. Germline CDR1 reads MGHDK; CDR2 reads SYGVNS. V dropped 4 bases and J dropped 7 bases, with 14 bases sitting between them. The CDR3 here is CASSVGLFGNSPLHF. The CDR3 DNA sequence: TGTGCCAGCAGTGTCGGTCTCTTCGGGAATTCACCCCTCCACTTT.

The chain employs TRBV29-1 and TRBJ2-1, with D perhaps TRBD1 (5 bases). CDR1 SQVTM and CDR2 ANQGSEA come from the germline V gene. The CDR3 is made up of 13 amino acids. Between the trimmed V and J ends, which lost 3 bases and 7 bases, there was a span of 13 bases. CDR3 bases: TGCAGCGTTGACTTAGGCCGACAGAATGAGCAGTTCTTC. Translating it yields CSVDLGRQNEQFF.

This clone was found once. The rearrangement uses TRBV25-1 and TRBJ1-2; tentative D call: TRBD1 (6 bases). The V gene lost 0 bases and the J gene lost 6 bases, with 17 bases spanning the gap. The CDR3 runs 16 residues. The germline gives CDR1 MGHDK, CDR2 SYGVNS. The CDR3 region has the DNA TGTGCCAGCAGTGAATATAGGGGGACGACAGAAAATGGCTACACCTTC. The encoded protein is CASSEYRGTTENGYTF.

V usage is TRBV5-1 and J usage is TRBJ1-4, with D unresolved. Trimming shortened V by 4 bases and J by 6 bases, and 19 bases separated the two germline ends. The CDR3 loop spans 16 amino acids. The germline V gene encodes CDR1 SGHRS and CDR2 YFSETQ. In DNA form, the CDR3 reads TGCGCCAGCAGCCCGTCTTGGGCGGGGTTGGATGAAAAACTGTTTTTT. Translating it yields CASSPSWAGLDEKLFF.